A single sample gave rise to the 21 T cell receptor beta chains below, sequenced in a study of blood T cell repertoires in COVID-19. TCRdb's copy holds only in-frame clones and misses some; the assay was immunoSEQ multiplex PCR. Of about 77,000 clones in the sample, 80% are singletons; the top ten hold around 4.7%. The sequencing sample was made of peripheral blood. These receptors originate from a woman in her seventies with acute or convalescent COVID-19.

The chain combines TRBV11-2 with TRBJ2-1, with 9 bases fitting TRBD2. CDR3 length: 16 residues. Germline CDR1 SGHAT, CDR2 FQNNGV. Trimming at V came to 4 bases and at J to 4 bases, leaving 8 bases not matched to a gene. The CDR3 spells CASSSVAGESYNEQFF. For the CDR3, the DNA is TGTGCCAGCAGCTCGGTAGCGGGGGAGTCGTACAATGAGCAGTTCTTC.

The chain links TRBV27 to TRBJ1-1; a possible D gene is TRBD1 (5 bases). The germline CDR1 and CDR2 sequences are MNHEY and SMNVEV (reference sequence). This CDR3 region has 13 residues. Trimming pared 4 bases from V and 7 bases from J, leaving 13 bases between. CDR3 protein: CASSSVGRYEAFF. The CDR3 nucleotides are TGTGCCAGCAGTTCCGTGGGGCGCTATGAAGCTTTCTTT.

This chain joins TRBV6-5 and TRBJ1-6; D unclear. Germline V CDR1 and CDR2: MNHEY, SVGAGI. The ends were cut back, 0 bases at V and 4 bases at J, with 10 bases in the middle. The CDR3 spans 16 residues. DNA of the CDR3: TGTGCCAGCAGTTACTCTTCAGGTCCTTATAATTCACCCCTCCACTTT. Its protein is CASSYSSGPYNSPLHF.

The chain's CDR3 is CASSRTGGLDGYTF. CDR3 coding DNA: TGTGCCAGCAGCCGAACAGGGGGTCTCGATGGCTACACCTTC. V and J are TRBV5-4 and TRBJ1-2; the match to TRBD1 covers 8 bases. Germline CDR1 is SGHNT and CDR2 is YYREEE (reference sequence). J gave up 6 bases and V 4 bases, and 8 bases lay outside the gene matches. CDR3 size: 14 residues.

A few counts support this clone. V is TRBV19 and J is TRBJ1-4; 7 positions match TRBD1. The CDR3 is 15 amino acids. From germline, CDR1 is LNHDA and CDR2 SQIVND (reference sequence). J was trimmed by 5 bases and V by 6 bases; bases with no gene match: 9. CDR3: CASSPGQVLNEKLFF. The CDR3 DNA sequence: TGTGCCAGTAGCCCTGGACAGGTTCTAAATGAAAAACTGTTTTTT.

This rearrangement joins TRBV27 to TRBJ2-1, with 10 bases fitting TRBD2. The CDR3 length is 16 residues. From germline, CDR1 is MNHEY and CDR2 SMNVEV (reference sequence). The junction had 16 bases not matched to a gene; V was cut back by 8 bases and J by 9 bases. The chain's CDR3 is CASATLSGGTFGEQFF. The CDR3 region has the DNA TGTGCCAGCGCCACCCTTAGCGGGGGGACTTTTGGTGAGCAGTTCTTC.

The chain employs TRBV6-5 and TRBJ1-2; weak D call: TRBD1 (6 bases). The V gene lost 6 bases and the J gene lost 4 bases, with 18 bases spanning the gap. This CDR3 has 15 amino acids. Germline V CDR1 and CDR2: MNHEY, SVGAGI. The DNA for the CDR3 is TGTGCCAGCAGGGAGTCGCAGGGGACCCCCTATGGCTACACCTTC. This sequence encodes CASRESQGTPYGYTF.

The rearrangement joins TRBV27 to TRBJ1-5; a possible D gene is TRBD1 (5 bases). Germline CDR1 and CDR2: MNHEY and SMNVEV (reference sequence). Between the trimmed V and J ends, which lost 3 bases and 10 bases, there was a span of 16 bases. The CDR3 totals 14 residues. DNA for the CDR3: TGTGCCAGCAGTTTCAAGGGGCCGGATTCTCCCCAGCATTTT. Translated, it gives CASSFKGPDSPQHF.

The chain links TRBV14 to TRBJ1-3; D not resolved. This CDR3 contains 16 residues. Trimming removed 3 bases from V and 0 bases from J, with 12 bases in between. Germline V gene sequence: CDR1 SGHDN, CDR2 FVKESK. For the CDR3, the DNA is TGTGCCAGCAGCCATACCGCGATCCTCTCTGGAAACACCATATATTTT. Encoded protein: CASSHTAILSGNTIYF.

V usage is TRBV19 and J usage is TRBJ1-5; TRBD1 matches 9 bases. Germline CDR1 is LNHDA and CDR2 is SQIVND (reference sequence). The CDR3 is 15 residues long. With V trimmed by 1 base and J by 4 bases, 2 bases remained unmatched. CDR3 sequence reads: CASSIVTGGNQPQHF. CDR3 nucleotides: TGTGCCAGTAGTATAGTGACAGGGGGGAATCAGCCCCAGCATTTT.

The chain recombines TRBV6-2 or TRBV6-3 with TRBJ1-1; D unclear. This CDR3 spans 15 amino acids. Trimming removed 6 bases from V and 0 bases from J, with 14 bases in between. Germline values: CDR1 MNHEY, CDR2 SVGEGT. The CDR3 nucleotides are TGTGCCAGCAGCTCCCCTTCTAGACTGAACACTGAAGCTTTCTTT. Encoded protein: CASSSPSRLNTEAFF.

The V gene is TRBV2, the J gene TRBJ2-6; 7 bases fit TRBD1. Germline CDR1 reads SNHLY; CDR2 reads FYNNEI. The J segment lost 0 bases and the V segment lost 9 bases, leaving 8 bases of the junction unmatched. This CDR3 is built from 16 residues. CDR3 nucleotide sequence: TGTGCCAGACTTCGGACAGGCGCCTCTGGGGCCAACGTCCTGACTTTC. Translating gives CARLRTGASGANVLTF.

The chain recombines TRBV5-8 with TRBJ2-7, with D possibly matching TRBD1 (6 bases). The CDR3 covers 16 residues. Germline CDR1 SGHTS, CDR2 YDEGEE. Trimming pared 1 base from V and 9 bases from J, leaving 23 bases between. CDR3 region: CASSLYRGQSLSRQYF. For the CDR3, the DNA is TGTGCCAGCAGCTTGTATCGCGGACAGTCGCTGTCGAGGCAGTACTTC.

The chain has TRBV9 and TRBJ2-7, with TRBD1 matching 7 bases. Germline V lookup: CDR1 SGDLS, CDR2 YYNGEE. Trimming cost V 3 bases and J 0 bases; bases outside gene matches: 3. The CDR3 is 14 residues long. CDR3 in DNA: TGTGCCAGCAGCGCGGACAGGTCCTCCTACGAGCAGTACTTC. Translation gives CASSADRSSYEQYF. Full variable domain (missing parts from reference TRBV9 and TRBJ2-7): DSGVTQTPKHLITATGQRVTLRCSPRSGDLSVYWYQQSLDQGLQFLIQYYNGEERAKGNILERFSAQQFPDLHSELNLSSLELGDSALYFCASSADRSSYEQYFGPGTRLTVT.

The table lists this clone with a few counts. This chain connects TRBV11-3 to TRBJ2-1; 10 bases are shared with TRBD1. Germline V gene data show CDR1 as SGHNT and CDR2 as YENEEA. V shed 6 bases, J shed 6 bases, and the junction held 11 bases outside the gene matches. The CDR3 contains 16 residues. The CDR3 protein is CASSSGGTGAPNEQFF. The CDR3 coding sequence is TGTGCCAGCAGTTCTGGTGGGACAGGGGCGCCCAATGAGCAGTTCTTC.

The chain links TRBV27 to TRBJ2-7; D is possibly TRBD2 (7 bases). Between the trimmed V and J ends, which lost 2 bases and 6 bases, there was a span of 14 bases. The CDR3 is 14 residues long. Germline CDR1 is MNHEY and CDR2 is SMNVEV (reference sequence). Here the CDR3 reads CASSLRGGAAEQYF. CDR3 coding DNA: TGTGCCAGCAGTTTAAGGGGGGGGGCGGCCGAGCAGTACTTC.

This chain connects TRBV5-1 to TRBJ2-1, with 11 nucleotides matching TRBD2. The CDR3 has 16 residues. Germline V gene data show CDR1 as SGHRS and CDR2 as YFSETQ. With 2 bases clipped from V and 3 bases from J, the junction kept 4 bases outside the gene matches. In nucleotides, the CDR3 is TGCGCCAGCAGCTTTCTAGCGGGGGGAGACTACAATGAGCAGTTCTTC. It specifies CASSFLAGGDYNEQFF.

The chain joins TRBV29-1 to TRBJ2-2; 7 bases are a match to TRBD1. The CDR3 is 14 amino acids. The V gene end was trimmed by 6 bases and the J gene end by 3 bases; junction bases not matched to a gene: 7. From germline, CDR1 is SQVTM and CDR2 ANQGSEA. As DNA, the CDR3 is TGCAGCGTAGCTACAGGGGTAGACACCGGGGAGCTGTTTTTT. Its translation is CSVATGVDTGELFF.

This chain links TRBV27 with TRBJ1-5, with TRBD1 matching over 10 bases. The CDR3 spans 16 residues. The J segment lost 7 bases and the V segment lost 6 bases, leaving 12 bases of the junction unmatched. Per the germline V gene, CDR1 is MNHEY and CDR2 is SMNVEV (reference sequence). For the CDR3, the DNA is TGTGCCAGCAGGGCCGGGACAGGGGCCCTAGGGCAGCCCCAGCATTTT. As protein: CASRAGTGALGQPQHF.

To note about this clone: A junction end diverges from the germline sequence, so it may reflect a read error. This sequence joins TRBV19 and TRBJ1-1; 10 bases agree with TRBD1. The CDR3 loop spans 12 amino acids. Germline values: CDR1 LNHDA, CDR2 SQIVND (reference sequence). Written as DNA, the CDR3 is TGCGGGACAGGGGCGTCGGGCACTGAAGCTTTCTTT. Residues: CGTGASGTEAFF.

The chain couples TRBV19 to TRBJ1-3; the match to TRBD1 covers 9 bases. V lost 9 bases to trimming and J lost 0 bases; unmatched junction nucleotides: 6. The germline V gene encodes CDR1 LNHDA and CDR2 SQIVND (reference sequence). The CDR3 length is 15 residues. The DNA of the CDR3 is TGTGCCAGCAGGCCGGGACAGGGCTCTGGAAACACCATATATTTT. Amino acids: CASRPGQGSGNTIYF.